This T cell receptor (beta chain) was recorded in a study of early T cells in non-severe SARS-CoV-2 infection. Findings and limits, study-wide: The VDJdb matching leaned toward anti-spike CD8 responses and overlooked private and CD4 specificities.

Germline loops: CDR1 SGDLS, CDR2 YYNGEE. The CDR3 runs 12 residues. V gave up 7 bases and J gave up 5 bases; unmatched junction bases: 4. In TCRdb, the 5' RACE reads were re-called with MiXCR into one record per CDR3 protein. The sample holds approximately 76,000 distinct CDR3 sequences, 10% to 12% seen once. This clonotype has more than one count but fewer than ten. The antigen is unknown. The receptor was derived from an adult who was a healthcare worker with PCR-confirmed SARS-CoV-2 infection or an uninfected control (not recorded which). This chain links TRBV9 with TRBJ2-7; 9 bases align to TRBD1. Sequencing used whole blood. CDR3 nucleotides: TGTGCCAGCGGGACAGGGAAGCACGAGCAGTACTTC. Translation: CASGTGKHEQYF. Filled out from reference TRBV9 and TRBJ2-7, the complete variable domain reads DSGVTQTPKHLITATGQRVTLRCSPRSGDLSVYWYQQSLDQGLQFLIQYYNGEERAKGNILERFSAQQFPDLHSELNLSSLELGDSALYFCASGTGKHEQYFGPGTRLTVT.